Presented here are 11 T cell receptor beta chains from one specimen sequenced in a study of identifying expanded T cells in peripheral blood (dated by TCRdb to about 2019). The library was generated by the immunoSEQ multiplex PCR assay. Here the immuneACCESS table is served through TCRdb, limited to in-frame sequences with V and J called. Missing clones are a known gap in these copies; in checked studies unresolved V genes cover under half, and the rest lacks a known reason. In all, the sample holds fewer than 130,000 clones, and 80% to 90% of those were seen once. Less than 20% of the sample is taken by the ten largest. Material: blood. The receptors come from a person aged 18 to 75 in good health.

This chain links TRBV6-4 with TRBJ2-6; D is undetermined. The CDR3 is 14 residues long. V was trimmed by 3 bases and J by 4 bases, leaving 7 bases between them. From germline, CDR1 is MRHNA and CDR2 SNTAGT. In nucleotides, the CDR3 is TGTGCCAGCAGTGAGGCTGGAGGGGCCAACGTCCTGACTTTC. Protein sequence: CASSEAGGANVLTF.

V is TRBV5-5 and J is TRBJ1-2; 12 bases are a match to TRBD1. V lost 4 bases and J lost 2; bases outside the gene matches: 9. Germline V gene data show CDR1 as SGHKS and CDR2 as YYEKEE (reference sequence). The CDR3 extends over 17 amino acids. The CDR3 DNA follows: TGTGCCAGCAGCAGCCGGGACAGGGGGCTCAGAAACTATGGCTACACCTTC. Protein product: CASSSRDRGLRNYGYTF.

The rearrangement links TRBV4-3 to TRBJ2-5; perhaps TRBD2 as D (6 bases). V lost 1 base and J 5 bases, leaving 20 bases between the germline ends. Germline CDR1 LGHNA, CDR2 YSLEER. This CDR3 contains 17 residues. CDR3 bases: TGCGCCAGCAGCCAAGGGGTGGCGGGGTTCGGGATCGAGACCCAGTACTTC. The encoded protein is CASSQGVAGFGIETQYF.

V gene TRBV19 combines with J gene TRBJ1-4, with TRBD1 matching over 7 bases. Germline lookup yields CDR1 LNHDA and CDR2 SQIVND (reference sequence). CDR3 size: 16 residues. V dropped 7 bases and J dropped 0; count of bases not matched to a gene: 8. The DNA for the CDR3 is TGTGCCAGTACCCCGGCAGGGGGGACAACTAATGAAAAACTGTTTTTT. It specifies CASTPAGGTTNEKLFF.

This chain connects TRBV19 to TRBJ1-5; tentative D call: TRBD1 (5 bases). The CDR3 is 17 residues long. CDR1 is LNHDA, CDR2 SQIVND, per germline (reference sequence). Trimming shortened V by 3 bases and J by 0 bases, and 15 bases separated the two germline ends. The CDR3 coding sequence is TGTGCCAGTAGTATCGGAATGGCAGGGCCTAGCAATCAGCCCCAGCATTTT. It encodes CASSIGMAGPSNQPQHF.

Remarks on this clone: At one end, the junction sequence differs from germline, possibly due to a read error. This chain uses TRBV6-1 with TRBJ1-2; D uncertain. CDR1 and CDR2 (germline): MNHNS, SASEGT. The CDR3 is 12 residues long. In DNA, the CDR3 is TGTGCAAGCAGGTGGCCGGACTATGGCTACACCTTC. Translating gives CASRWPDYGYTF.

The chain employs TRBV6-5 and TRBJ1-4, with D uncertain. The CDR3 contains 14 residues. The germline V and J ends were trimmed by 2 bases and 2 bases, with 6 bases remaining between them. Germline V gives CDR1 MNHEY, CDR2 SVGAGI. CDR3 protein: CASSYRATNEKLFF. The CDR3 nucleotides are TGTGCCAGCAGTTACAGGGCGACTAATGAAAAACTGTTTTTT.

CDR3 in amino acids: CASSAGTGQETQYF. The CDR3 DNA sequence: TGTGCCAGCAGCGCAGGGACAGGGCAAGAGACCCAGTACTTC. This chain links TRBV9 with TRBJ2-5, with TRBD1 matching 9 bases. The CDR3 runs 14 residues. V lost 3 bases, J lost 2 bases, and 2 bases stayed unmatched. The germline V gene encodes CDR1 SGDLS and CDR2 YYNGEE.

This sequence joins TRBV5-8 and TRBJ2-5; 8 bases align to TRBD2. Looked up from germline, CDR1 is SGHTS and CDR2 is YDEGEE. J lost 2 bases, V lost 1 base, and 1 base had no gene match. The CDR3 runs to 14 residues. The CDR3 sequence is CASSLSGGQETQYF. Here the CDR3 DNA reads TGTGCCAGCAGCTTGAGCGGGGGTCAAGAGACCCAGTACTTC. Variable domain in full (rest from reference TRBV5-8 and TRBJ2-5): EAGVTQSPTHLIKTRGQQATLRCSPISGHTSVYWYQQALGLGLQFLLWYDEGEERNRGNFPPRFSGRQFPNYSSELNVNALELEDSALYLCASSLSGGQETQYFGPGTRLLVL.

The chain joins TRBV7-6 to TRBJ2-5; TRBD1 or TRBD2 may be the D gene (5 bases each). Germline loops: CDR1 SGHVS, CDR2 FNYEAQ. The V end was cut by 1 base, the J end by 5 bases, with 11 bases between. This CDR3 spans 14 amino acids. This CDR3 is CASSLVVEGETQYF. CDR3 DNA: TGTGCCAGCAGCTTAGTCGTAGAGGGGGAGACCCAGTACTTC. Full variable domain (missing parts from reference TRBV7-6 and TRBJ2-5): GAGVSQSPRYKVTKRGQDVALRCDPISGHVSLYWYRQALGQGPEFLTYFNYEAQQDKSGLPNDRFSAERPEGSISTLTIQRTEQRDSAMYRCASSLVVEGETQYFGPGTRLLVL.

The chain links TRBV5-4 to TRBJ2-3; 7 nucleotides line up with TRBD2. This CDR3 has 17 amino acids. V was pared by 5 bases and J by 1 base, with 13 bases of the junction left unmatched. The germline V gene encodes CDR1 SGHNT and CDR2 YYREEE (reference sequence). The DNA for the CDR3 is TGTGCCAGCAGATGGGGGGGATTGATAGCGCGCACAGATACGCAGTATTTT. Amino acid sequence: CASRWGGLIARTDTQYF.